The 25 T cell receptor beta chains below all came from one sample that was sequenced in a study of cytomegalovirus exposure and HLA in healthy donors. PCR used 60 Vbeta primers and 13 Jbeta primers. Method: immunoSEQ multiplex PCR; TCRdb's copy keeps in-frame clones and lacks some. The table records approximately 150,000 clones, roughly 80% of them present only once. Sequenced sample: PBMCs. The receptors derive from a young man in good health and CMV-seronegative.

This clone has only a few counts. The CDR3 sequence is CASSPLLETSNQPQHF. The CDR3 DNA reads as TGTGCCAGCAGTCCTTTATTAGAAACTAGCAATCAGCCCCAGCATTTT. This chain connects TRBV28 to TRBJ1-5; D uncertain. CDR1 is MDHEN and CDR2 is SYDVKM in the germline V gene. This CDR3 is 16 amino acids long. Trimming took 5 bases from V and 0 from J, leaving 14 bases between them. Based on the CDR3 plus reference TRBV28 and TRBJ1-5, the full variable domain is DVKVTQSSRYLVKRTGEKVFLECVQDMDHENMFWYRQDPGLGLRLIYFSYDVKMKEKGDIPEGYSVSREKKERFSLILESASTNQTSMYLCASSPLLETSNQPQHFGDGTRLSIL.

A note on this clone: The sample has other DNA sequences that encode this CDR3 too. The chain has TRBV5-1 and TRBJ1-1; D gene ambiguous. Between the trimmed V and J ends, which lost 0 bases and 2 bases, there was a span of 8 bases. Germline assignment: CDR1 SGHRS and CDR2 YFSETQ. CDR3 length: 14 amino acids. Here the CDR3 DNA reads TGCGCCAGCAGCTTGGGTACAGCTAACACTGAAGCTTTCTTT. Protein: CASSLGTANTEAFF. The variable domain in full, completed from reference TRBV5-1 and TRBJ1-1, reads KAGVTQTPRYLIKTRGQQVTLSCSPISGHRSVSWYQQTPGQGLQFLFEYFSETQRNKGNFPGRFSGRQFSNSRSEMNVSTLELGDSALYLCASSLGTANTEAFFGQGTRLTVV.

The gene calls are TRBV27 and TRBJ2-2; tentatively, D is TRBD2 (5 bases). Germline V gene lookup returns CDR1 MNHEY and CDR2 SMNVEV (reference sequence). The CDR3 has 17 residues. V lost 2 bases and J lost 4, with 17 bases in between. Here the CDR3 reads CASSLSEGVRFTGELFF. The CDR3, as DNA: TGTGCCAGCAGTTTAAGCGAGGGAGTCCGATTCACCGGGGAGCTGTTTTTT.

This chain joins TRBV4-3 and TRBJ1-4; D gene unclear. This CDR3 has 14 residues. The V end was cut by 2 bases, the J end by 4 bases, with 8 bases between. In germline, CDR1 is LGHNA, CDR2 YSLEER. The CDR3 protein is CASSQSGGNEKLFF. CDR3 in DNA: TGCGCCAGCAGCCAATCTGGAGGTAATGAAAAACTGTTTTTT.

The chain couples TRBV6-5 to TRBJ2-5; the D gene is possibly TRBD1 (6 bases). TRBJ2-7 matches the DNA end more closely, so the J call is doubtful. The germline CDR1 and CDR2 sequences are MNHEY and SVGAGI. The CDR3 covers 14 residues. The CDR3 nucleotides are TGTGCCAGCAGTTACGCAACCGGGACATACGAGCAGTACTTC. Its protein is CASSYATGTYEQYF.

This rearrangement joins TRBV4-2 to TRBJ1-2; TRBD1 agrees at 7 bases. V gave up 0 bases and J gave up 5 bases; unmatched junction bases: 9. This CDR3 comprises 16 residues. The germline CDR1 and CDR2 sequences are LGHNA and YNFKEQ. The CDR3 loop reads CASSQDLGTVFYGYTF. The CDR3 DNA follows: TGTGCCAGCAGCCAAGATTTAGGGACAGTCTTTTATGGCTACACCTTC.

The V and J genes are TRBV21-1 and TRBJ1-5. TRBV21-1 has pseudogene status. This CDR3 contains 13 residues. CDR3 sequence reads: CASSRGGNQPQHF. CDR3 DNA sequence: TGTGCCAGCAGTAGAGGTGGCAATCAGCCCCAGCATTTT.

For this clone: At one end, the junction sequence differs from germline, possibly due to a read error. This same CDR3 is encoded by further DNA sequences in the sample. The rearrangement joins TRBV30 to TRBJ1-2; D remains unclear. Looked up from germline, CDR1 is GTSNPN and CDR2 is SVGIG (reference sequence). There are 11 residues in the CDR3. The CDR3 is CAWSVTYGYTF. The CDR3 region has the DNA TGTGCCTGGAGTGTAACTTATGGTTACACCTTC.

The chain carries TRBV15 and TRBJ2-1; maybe TRBD1 (6 bases). V was pared by 7 bases and J by 4 bases, with 8 bases between. There are 12 residues in the CDR3. Germline loops: CDR1 LNHNV, CDR2 YYDKDF (reference sequence). This chain's CDR3 is CATKGVYNEQFF. In DNA form, the CDR3 reads TGTGCCACCAAGGGGGTTTACAATGAGCAGTTCTTC.

The chain couples TRBV7-8 to TRBJ2-7; TRBD2 aligns across 8 bases. The CDR3 is 13 residues long. Germline V lookup: CDR1 SGHVS, CDR2 FQNEAQ. V lost 7 bases, J lost 3 bases, and 5 bases stayed unmatched. The CDR3 nucleotides read TGTGCCAGCACGCGGGAGGACAACTACGAGCAGTACTTC. Amino acid sequence: CASTREDNYEQYF.

The table lists this clone with a few counts. The chain uses TRBV30 and TRBJ1-1; 8 bases are shared with TRBD1. Germline V lookup: CDR1 GTSNPN, CDR2 SVGIG (reference sequence). This CDR3 has 14 residues. V lost 7 bases and J lost 5; bases outside the gene matches: 12. The CDR3 loop reads CAFGQGGIQTEAFF. CDR3 coding DNA: TGTGCCTTCGGACAGGGTGGAATCCAAACTGAAGCTTTCTTT. The variable domain in full, with the rest retrieved from reference TRBV30 and TRBJ1-1, is SQTIHQWPATLVQPVGSPLSLECTVEGTSNPNLYWYRQAAGRGLQLLFYSVGIGQISSEVPQNLSASRPQDRQFILSSKKLLLSDSGFYLCAFGQGGIQTEAFFGQGTRLTVV.

This chain joins TRBV15 and TRBJ2-3; 7 bases are a match to TRBD1. This CDR3 contains 15 residues. The ends lost 0 bases at V and 5 bases at J; junction bases unmatched: 5. The germline V gene encodes CDR1 LNHNV and CDR2 YYDKDF (reference sequence). CDR3 coding DNA: TGTGCCACCAGCAGAGACGGACAGGTGTTAGATACGCAGTATTTT. Its translation: CATSRDGQVLDTQYF.

V and J are TRBV19 and TRBJ1-5; D is perhaps TRBD1 (6 bases). Germline lookup yields CDR1 LNHDA and CDR2 SQIVND (reference sequence). This CDR3 spans 14 amino acids. V was cut by 2 bases and J by 9 bases, with 14 bases left in between. The CDR3 DNA follows: TGTGCCAGTAGTATACAGGGGCTGTTGAGGCCCCAGCATTTT. Protein sequence: CASSIQGLLRPQHF. The full variable domain, its missing parts supplied by reference TRBV19 and TRBJ1-5, is DGGITQSPKYLFRKEGQNVTLSCEQNLNHDAMYWYRQDPGQGLRLIYYSQIVNDFQKGDIAEGYSVSREKKESFPLTVTSAQKNPTAFYLCASSIQGLLRPQHFGDGTRLSIL.

The V and J genes are TRBV30 and TRBJ2-6; 9 bases line up with TRBD1. The CDR3 loop spans 19 amino acids. The V and J ends lost 7 bases and 0 bases, in that order; junction bases with no gene match: 16. CDR1 is GTSNPN, CDR2 SVGIG, per germline (reference sequence). CDR3 region: CASPWDRAFKSSGANVLTF. The DNA for the CDR3 is TGTGCCTCTCCTTGGGACAGGGCCTTTAAAAGCTCTGGGGCCAACGTCCTGACTTTC.

This clone was seen just once. The genes are TRBV7-9 and TRBJ1-1; 8 positions match TRBD1. Losses at the gene ends were 5 bases for V and 10 bases for J; bases not matched to a gene: 3. The V gene's germline CDR1 is SEHNR and CDR2 FQNEAQ (reference sequence). The CDR3 runs 11 residues. CDR3 amino acids: CASSTGTGAFF. The CDR3 coding sequence is TGTGCCAGCAGCACAGGGACAGGAGCTTTCTTT.

The chain combines TRBV28 with TRBJ2-5; 12 positions match TRBD1. The DNA end is a closer match to TRBJ2-7, so the J assignment may be wrong. This CDR3 has 19 residues. The germline CDR1 and CDR2 sequences are MDHEN and SYDVKM. The CDR3 region has the DNA TGTGCCAGCTACCCTCTCCTAACGGGACAGGGGGCGAATAACTACGAGCAGTACTTC. It codes for CASYPLLTGQGANNYEQYF.

The V and J genes are TRBV11-3 and TRBJ2-2, with D perhaps TRBD1 (5 bases). Trimming took 6 bases from V and 1 from J, leaving 12 bases between them. The CDR3 consists of 15 residues. CDR1 is SGHNT and CDR2 is YENEEA in the germline V gene. The CDR3 DNA reads TGTGCCAGCAGTCTGATTCAGGGGAACACCGGGGAGCTGTTTTTT. This translates into CASSLIQGNTGELFF.

The chain recombines TRBV23-1 with TRBJ2-7; tentative D call: TRBD1 (6 bases). TRBV23-1 is given ORF status, its function remaining uncertain. Trimming took off 6 bases at V and 3 bases at J, with 21 bases between the two ends. This CDR3 comprises 16 residues. The CDR3 nucleotides read TGCGCCAGCAGGGGGGCAGACCCCTGGGGAAACTACGAGCAGTACTTC. This encodes CASRGADPWGNYEQYF.

The gene calls are TRBV9 and TRBJ2-3; 10 nucleotides match TRBD2. The CDR3 sequence is 19 residues long. From germline, CDR1 is SGDLS and CDR2 YYNGEE. With 4 bases clipped from V and 2 bases from J, the junction kept 16 bases outside the gene matches. The CDR3 spells CASSSSRLAGDSPTDTQYF. CDR3 nucleotide sequence: TGTGCCAGCAGCTCCTCACGGCTAGCGGGAGACAGTCCCACAGATACGCAGTATTTT. The full variable domain, with the rest looked up from reference TRBV9 and TRBJ2-3, is DSGVTQTPKHLITATGQRVTLRCSPRSGDLSVYWYQQSLDQGLQFLIQYYNGEERAKGNILERFSAQQFPDLHSELNLSSLELGDSALYFCASSSSRLAGDSPTDTQYFGPGTRLTVL.

This chain uses TRBV7-9 with TRBJ1-2; TRBD1 might be the D (5 bases). The germline V gene has CDR1 SEHNR and CDR2 FQNEAQ (reference sequence). This CDR3 is built from 14 residues. Trimming took off 5 bases at V and 4 bases at J, with 14 bases between the two ends. CDR3 nucleotides: TGTGCCAGCAGCCTCGCAGGGCGCGCCTATGGCTACACCTTC. Residues: CASSLAGRAYGYTF.

The chain has TRBV9 and TRBJ2-3, with 7 bases aligning to TRBD2. V was pared by 3 bases and J by 0 bases, with 4 bases of the junction left unmatched. Germline assignment: CDR1 SGDLS and CDR2 YYNGEE. The CDR3 is 15 amino acids. The CDR3 region has the DNA TGTGCCAGCAGCGGGGGAGGGGCAAGCACAGATACGCAGTATTTT. Its translation: CASSGGGASTDTQYF.

The chain carries TRBV28 and TRBJ2-5; the match to TRBD2 covers 7 bases. V lost 6 bases and J lost 3; bases outside the gene matches: 4. This CDR3 contains 13 residues. From germline, CDR1 is MDHEN and CDR2 SYDVKM. The chain's CDR3 is CASRMGGEETQYF. CDR3 DNA: TGTGCCAGCAGAATGGGAGGGGAAGAGACCCAGTACTTC.

This clone was counted between two and nine times. The V gene is TRBV2, the J gene TRBJ2-7, with D possibly TRBD2 on 6 matching bases. The germline V gene encodes CDR1 SNHLY and CDR2 FYNNEI. V was clipped by 8 bases and J by 3 bases, with 14 bases between them. The CDR3 is 13 residues long. CDR3 region: CASYGVGGYEQYF. The CDR3 bases are TGTGCCAGCTATGGGGTCGGGGGCTACGAGCAGTACTTC.

This chain connects TRBV5-4 to TRBJ1-1; D ambiguous. Deletions cut 0 bases from V and 4 bases from J, with 10 bases between. The CDR3 length is 14 residues. CDR1 and CDR2 (germline): SGHNT, YYREEE (reference sequence). This CDR3 reads CASSLATGLTEAFF. CDR3 in DNA: TGTGCCAGCAGCTTGGCAACTGGACTCACTGAAGCTTTCTTT.

This clone was seen only a few times. V is TRBV7-3 and J is TRBJ2-3, with D perhaps matching TRBD2 (7 bases). Trimming shortened V by 4 bases and J by 0 bases, and 20 bases separated the two germline ends. The CDR3 totals 18 residues. Per germline, CDR1 SGHTA and CDR2 FQGTGA. DNA of the CDR3: TGTGCCAGCAGCTCACGAGGGGGGGGTAAAGACAGCACAGATACGCAGTATTTT. It codes for CASSSRGGGKDSTDTQYF.